The clone carrying this T cell receptor beta chain is called medium-sized based on its frequency. The antigen is unknown. Each sample's input was 250 ng genomic DNA, roughly 38,000 genome equivalents. The data originate from a study of T cell clusters in autoimmune cytopenias. As for the study in general: Per sample, median TRB depth was approximately 48,000 reads, yielding a median approximately 2,400 distinct clonotypes. Overall study findings and caveats: TRB repertoire shifts in secondary cytopenia and chronic lymphocytic leukemia mostly reflected lymphoma, not autoimmunity. No cluster-lack signature appeared between secondary cytopenia and chronic lymphocytic leukemia patients, apparently due to lymphoma masking. Primary autoimmune cytopenia patients seemingly lacked the physiological T cell clusters found in healthy donors.

TRB rearrangements were amplified by touch-down multiplex PCR with mixed TRB-A/B primers. TCRdb re-called the multiplex PCR reads and gives one entry per CDR3 protein, without DNA. The sample has about 15,000 distinct CDR3 sequences, and its top ten clones hold around 2%. Germline V lookup: CDR1 SGHAT, CDR2 FQDESV (reference sequence). This CDR3 spans 14 amino acids. Sequencing was performed on peripheral blood. The J gene is TRBJ2-5, the V gene TRBV11-1; no DNA is available, so the TRBD1 call from TCRdb remains unchecked. The TCR originated in a human donor with an autoimmune cytopenia or autoimmune hepatitis (not recorded which). The CDR3: CASSLGTREETQYF.